The 16 T cell receptor beta chains below all came from one sample that was sequenced in a study of cytomegalovirus exposure and HLA in healthy donors. Use of 60 Vbeta and 13 Jbeta primers characterized the PCR. Sequencing was performed with immunoSEQ multiplex PCR; in TCRdb, only in-frame clones are kept and a portion is missing. The sample has about 130,000 clones; around three quarters are singletons. The sample consisted of PBMCs. The receptor source for this set is a woman between 50 and 59 years old in good health and CMV-seronegative.

V gene TRBV6-5 combines with J gene TRBJ1-2; TRBD1 aligns across 10 bases. V was clipped by 0 bases and J by 4 bases; unmatched bases: 2. Germline V gene data show CDR1 as MNHEY and CDR2 as SVGAGI. The CDR3 covers 15 residues. CDR3 coding DNA: TGTGCCAGCAGTTACTCCGGACAGGGGGTCTATGGCTACACCTTC. It specifies CASSYSGQGVYGYTF.

The chain uses TRBV5-8 and TRBJ1-2; D remains unclear. The CDR3 has 14 residues. Looked up from germline, CDR1 is SGHTS and CDR2 is YDEGEE. Trimming left V 4 bases short and J 4 bases short, with 14 bases between. This CDR3 is CASSVKREPYGYTF. The CDR3 DNA reads TGTGCCAGCAGCGTCAAAAGGGAGCCCTATGGCTACACCTTC.

V usage is TRBV18 and J usage is TRBJ2-2, with 7 bases lining up with TRBD1. The junction had 1 base not matched to a gene; V was cut back by 2 bases and J by 1 base. This CDR3 has 15 amino acids. Germline-derived CDR1 and CDR2 are KGHSH and LQKENI. The CDR3 here is CASSPRDRNTGELFF. The CDR3 DNA reads as TGTGCCAGCTCACCAAGGGACAGGAACACCGGGGAGCTGTTTTTT.

V usage is TRBV7-2 and J usage is TRBJ1-5, with D possibly being TRBD1 (6 bases). This CDR3 comprises 14 residues. Germline V gene sequence: CDR1 SGHTA, CDR2 FQGNSA. Trimming took off 0 bases at V and 7 bases at J, with 10 bases between the two ends. The CDR3 DNA sequence: TGTGCCAGCAGCTTAGCGGCAGGGGTACAGCCCCAGCATTTT. This translates into CASSLAAGVQPQHF.

The V gene is TRBV6-1, the J gene TRBJ2-7; D not resolved. Looked up from germline, CDR1 is MNHNS and CDR2 is SASEGT. V was clipped by 4 bases and J by 6 bases, with 10 bases between them. The CDR3 has 12 residues. For the CDR3, the DNA is TGTGCCAGCAGTGGGGTGCGAGGCGAGCAGTACGTC. Translated, it gives CASSGVRGEQYV.

This clone was seen a single time. The gene calls are TRBV5-1 and TRBJ2-4; 9 bases map to TRBD2. V trimming: 0 bases; J trimming: 0 bases; junction bases outside the gene matches: 7. The CDR3 is made up of 18 amino acids. Looked up from germline, CDR1 is SGHRS and CDR2 is YFSETQ. CDR3 in DNA: TGCGCCAGCAGCTTGGAGGGTAGCGGGAGTTTAGCCAAAAACATTCAGTACTTC. Its protein product is CASSLEGSGSLAKNIQYF.

As DNA, the CDR3 is TGTGCCAGTAGTCTACGACAGGGGATAGATACGCAGTATTTT. It translates to CASSLRQGIDTQYF. V usage is TRBV19 and J usage is TRBJ2-3, with 8 positions matching TRBD1. Trimming at V came to 5 bases and at J to 5 bases, leaving 6 bases not matched to a gene. CDR3 length equals 14 residues. Germline CDR1 LNHDA, CDR2 SQIVND (reference sequence).

The chain joins TRBV6-5 to TRBJ1-1; D is undetermined. Germline CDR1 MNHEY, CDR2 SVGAGI. The ends were cut back, 7 bases at V and 3 bases at J, with 15 bases in the middle. This CDR3 has 14 residues. The DNA of the CDR3 is TGTGCCAGCACCCTACGCACCGCTGACACTGAAGCTTTCTTT. This sequence encodes CASTLRTADTEAFF.

The V call is TRBV30, the J call TRBJ1-1, with 7 positions matching TRBD1. The germline V gene encodes CDR1 GTSNPN and CDR2 SVGIG (reference sequence). The CDR3 extends over 14 amino acids. The V and J ends lost 7 bases and 1 base, in that order; junction bases with no gene match: 9. CDR3 amino acids: CALSAGTENTEAFF. The CDR3 DNA is TGTGCCTTGTCCGCGGGGACAGAGAACACTGAAGCTTTCTTT.

This clone was found once. This chain connects TRBV19 to TRBJ1-5; D remains unclear. V was shortened by 4 bases and J by 0 bases, with 10 bases between the two germline ends. Germline V gene lookup returns CDR1 LNHDA and CDR2 SQIVND (reference sequence). CDR3 length: 15 residues. In nucleotides, the CDR3 is TGTGCCAGTAGTACGACAAAGAATAGCAATCAGCCCCAGCATTTT. It specifies CASSTTKNSNQPQHF.

The CDR3 sequence is CATAGFRQPQHF. The CDR3 DNA reads as TGTGCCACCGCAGGGTTCCGGCAGCCCCAGCATTTT. V usage is TRBV19 and J usage is TRBJ1-5; perhaps TRBD1 as D (5 bases). There are 12 residues in the CDR3. Trimming pared 10 bases from V and 7 bases from J, leaving 14 bases between. From germline, CDR1 is LNHDA and CDR2 SQIVND (reference sequence).

The chain combines TRBV4-2 with TRBJ1-2; TRBD1 agrees at 10 bases. The germline V gene has CDR1 LGHNA and CDR2 YNFKEQ. V shed 0 bases, J shed 6 bases, and the junction held 1 base outside the gene matches. The CDR3 loop spans 14 amino acids. The CDR3 DNA is TGTGCCAGCAGCCAAGATGACAGGGGGCATGGCTACACCTTC. Translated, it gives CASSQDDRGHGYTF.

The chain employs TRBV4-2 and TRBJ2-1, with D perhaps TRBD2 (7 bases). Germline-derived CDR1 and CDR2 are LGHNA and YNFKEQ. The CDR3 is 19 amino acids. The germline V and J ends were trimmed by 0 bases and 7 bases, with 25 bases remaining between them. The DNA for the CDR3 is TGTGCCAGCAGCCAAGATACGGCCCCCGACGGGGGAGGGGGTAATGAGCAGTTCTTC. Its protein is CASSQDTAPDGGGGNEQFF.

The chain carries TRBV13 and TRBJ1-2; the match to TRBD1 covers 8 bases. Germline trimming cut 5 bases from V and 8 bases from J; bases unmatched to any gene: 13. This CDR3 contains 15 residues. Looked up from germline, CDR1 is PRHDT and CDR2 is FYEKMQ (reference sequence). In DNA, the CDR3 is TGTGCCAGCAGCCCCAAATGGGGGACAGGCCGGGGCTACACCTTC. The encoded protein is CASSPKWGTGRGYTF.

The chain employs TRBV10-3 and TRBJ2-5, with 9 positions matching TRBD1. The CDR3 has 19 amino acids. The V gene's germline CDR1 is ENHRY and CDR2 SYGVKD. The trim removed 6 bases at V and 5 bases at J, leaving 22 bases unmatched. The CDR3 DNA is TGTGCCATCAGACCTACCGGGACTGGCTGGGACAGGGAGTGGGAGACCCAGTACTTC. Its protein is CAIRPTGTGWDREWETQYF.

The chain carries TRBV6-5 and TRBJ1-1, with 7 positions matching TRBD1. The CDR3 extends over 16 amino acids. The V and J ends lost 2 bases and 1 base, in that order; junction bases with no gene match: 7. CDR1 and CDR2 from the germline V gene are MNHEY and SVGAGI. The chain's CDR3 is CASSYLPTGRNTEAFF. As DNA, the CDR3 is TGTGCCAGCAGTTACCTACCGACAGGGAGGAACACTGAAGCTTTCTTT.